These T cell receptor beta chains were read from a single sample in a study of spatial heterogeneity in lung cancer. TCRdb redid the calling of the 5' RACE reads with MiXCR, one entry per CDR3 protein. This table has some 41,000 distinct CDR3 sequences, over 9.5% appearing once. The sample consisted of PBMCs, taken at follow-up. These receptors were obtained from a female donor with early-stage non-small cell lung cancer. Each CDR3 is given with its conserved first and last residue.

V | CDR3
TRBV11-2 | CASTGWGAGNIQYF
TRBV24-1 | CATSDSTEGGSRNTEAFF
TRBV2 | CASSEALLRGEQYF
TRBV20-1 | CSASDHYSYEQYF
TRBV4-3 | CASSQSPNMRETQYF
TRBV27 | CASSPPGNEQFF
TRBV20-1 | CSARRQISGNTIYF
TRBV29-1 | CSVGAGSGSPLHF
TRBV3-1 | CASSPGSGTGGHTEAFF
TRBV27 | CASSSYRGNTEAFF
TRBV2 | CASSGDSIQAFF
TRBV6-6 | CASSPPGPQHF
TRBV12-3/TRBV12-4 | CASSLGENTGELFF
TRBV6-5 | CASSYSGGGRETQYF
TRBV7-2 | CVSGSGPRSSYNSPLHF
TRBV7-2 | CASSLRRLSDTQYF
TRBV5-1 | CASSSTASEKLFF
TRBV19 | CASSAQGYTGELFF
TRBV29-1 | CSVEPAGGVGGYTF
TRBV7-2 | CASSLELAEETQYF
TRBV28 | CASRSMGGAMIF
TRBV4-1 | CASSHVGQAEAFF
TRBV7-9 | CASSLGEGYGYTF
TRBV7-6 | CASSLAPPGASTDTQYF
TRBV9 | CASSVAGDEQYF
TRBV3-1 | CASSHLDRGGEAFF
TRBV15 | CATSRDGGTDTQYF
TRBV11-2 | CASSLAGPEETQYF
TRBV4-1 | CASSQNRGLNEKLFF
TRBV28 | CASRERGNTIYF
TRBV2 | CASSTDGNYGYTF
TRBV7-9 | CASSPPIGFGYTF
TRBV5-5 | CASSLEGLVQNEQYF
TRBV1 | CTSSPRDYGYTF
TRBV4-1 | CASSQDLAGRNNEKLFF
TRBV5-5 | CASSLSHRGELFF
TRBV5-1 | CASSLSGYEQYF
TRBV4-3 | CASSQELSRGGLQETQYF
TRBV28 | CASSPTAPQGRTPGANVLTF
TRBV5-1 | CASRSGWGSEKLFF
TRBV7-2 | CASKSDRFYNEQFF
TRBV6-2/TRBV6-3 | CASRKTGRDYGYTF
TRBV30 | CAWSEGGTEAFF
TRBV10-2 | CASSRQDDYEQYF
TRBV3-1 | CASSLRGFLAKNIQYF
TRBV5-6 | CASSLGRTGNEQFF
TRBV7-3 | CASSPGAGSETQYF
TRBV28 | CASSFFTYGYTF
TRBV20-1 | CSARDPGGPGETQYF
TRBV7-9 | CASSLGSDEQFF
TRBV29-1 | CSVEGGWDTDTQYF
TRBV30 | CAWSSWGGEENTEAFF